Listed below are T cell receptor beta chains from one sample, sequenced in a study of blood T cell repertoires in COVID-19. The table came from immunoSEQ multiplex PCR; TCRdb's copy has only in-frame clones and leaves some out. The sample yields about 200,000 clones, roughly 94% seen once. The sequenced sample consisted of peripheral blood. The source of these receptors is a man younger than 40 with COVID-19, enrolled during active disease. The CDR3 runs from the conserved cysteine through the conserved F or W. Each record gives: CDR3 DNA, CDR3 protein, V gene, J gene, D gene, clone size. D genes are given only for firm matches. Where a row states a size, it is once, few, many or the class of an expanded clone; other rows omit it.

DNA: TGTGCCAGCAGTTACTCGAAAACCCGCCGGGGCGGGGAGCTGTTTTTT
CDR3: CASSYSKTRRGGELFF
V: TRBV6-5
J: TRBJ2-2
D: NA
size: NA

DNA: TGTGCCAGCACGTCCCAGGGGATGGTTCGGGGCTACACCTTC
CDR3: CASTSQGMVRGYTF
V: TRBV6-5
J: TRBJ1-2
D: NA
size: few

DNA: TGTGCCAGCAGCTTAACGGGGACAGGGGGCATGGGTAGTCAGCCCCAGCATTTT
CDR3: CASSLTGTGGMGSQPQHF
V: TRBV5-4
J: TRBJ1-5
D: TRBD1
size: NA

DNA: TGTGCCAGCAGCGCCTCCCCGGGGTTCCAAGAGACCCAGTACTTC
CDR3: CASSASPGFQETQYF
V: TRBV5-5
J: TRBJ2-5
D: NA
size: NA

DNA: TGTGCATCTCTAGCGGGGGCCAGCTCCTACAATGAGCAGTTCTTC
CDR3: CASLAGASSYNEQFF
V: TRBV30
J: TRBJ2-1
D: TRBD2
size: NA

DNA: TGCAGCGTTGAGGGCCAGGGGGTAAATGGCTACACCTTC
CDR3: CSVEGQGVNGYTF
V: TRBV29-1
J: TRBJ1-2
D: TRBD1
size: NA

DNA: TGCGCCAGCAGCGCATATCCACGGGGGGCGGGTGGCTACACCTTC
CDR3: CASSAYPRGAGGYTF
V: TRBV4-1
J: TRBJ1-2
D: NA
size: NA

DNA: TGTGCCAGCAGCTCTAAATTGGACACGAACTATGGCTACACCTTC
CDR3: CASSSKLDTNYGYTF
V: TRBV5-4
J: TRBJ1-2
D: NA
size: once

DNA: TGCGCCAGCAGCCCGACAGGGGCGGGTGAAAAACTGTTTTTT
CDR3: CASSPTGAGEKLFF
V: TRBV4-1
J: TRBJ1-4
D: TRBD1
size: few

DNA: TGTGCCAGCAGCCCCACGACAGGGATAGATACGCAGTATTTT
CDR3: CASSPTTGIDTQYF
V: TRBV7-7
J: TRBJ2-3
D: TRBD1
size: NA

DNA: TGTGCCAGCAGCTTAGGCGGGGAGGGGAAAGTCTCTGGGGCCAACGTCCTGACTTTC
CDR3: CASSLGGEGKVSGANVLTF
V: TRBV7-9
J: TRBJ2-6
D: TRBD2
size: NA

DNA: TGCGCCAGCAGCTTGGAACAAGCGGGTCCCAAAAACATTCAGTACTTC
CDR3: CASSLEQAGPKNIQYF
V: TRBV5-1
J: TRBJ2-4
D: NA
size: NA

DNA: TGTGCCAGCAGCCTGACAATCCTTAACTATGGCTACACCTTC
CDR3: CASSLTILNYGYTF
V: TRBV6-5
J: TRBJ1-2
D: NA
size: NA

DNA: TGCGCCAGCAGCTTCGGGACAGGGGCCCAAAATGAAAAACTGTTTTTT
CDR3: CASSFGTGAQNEKLFF
V: TRBV5-1
J: TRBJ1-4
D: TRBD1
size: NA

DNA: TGTGCCAGCAGGGGCGGACAGGCGGCTGGGGAAAAACTGTTTTTT
CDR3: CASRGGQAAGEKLFF
V: TRBV2
J: TRBJ1-4
D: TRBD1
size: NA

DNA: TGCGCCAGCAGCATCGGACAGGGGGCTTCCAACACTGAAGCTTTCTTT
CDR3: CASSIGQGASNTEAFF
V: TRBV5-1
J: TRBJ1-1
D: TRBD1
size: NA

DNA: TGTGCCAGCAGTCCTTTCCTAAGCTCTGGAAACACCATATATTTT
CDR3: CASSPFLSSGNTIYF
V: TRBV2
J: TRBJ1-3
D: NA
size: NA

DNA: TGTGCCAGCAGAATAACCAGGGGGCCGTATGGCTACACCTTC
CDR3: CASRITRGPYGYTF
V: TRBV6-5
J: TRBJ1-2
D: TRBD1
size: NA

DNA: TGCGCCAGCAGCGAGGGGGGGCCTGGTGATTCACCCCTCCACTTT
CDR3: CASSEGGPGDSPLHF
V: TRBV5-1
J: TRBJ1-6
D: NA
size: NA

DNA: TGCGCCAGCAGTGACCTAGACAGGGAAGGGGCTAAACTGTTTTTT
CDR3: CASSDLDREGAKLFF
V: TRBV10-2
J: TRBJ1-4
D: TRBD1
size: once

DNA: TGTGCCATCAGTGTTGGACAGGTCCTAACAAATAACTATGGCTACACCTTC
CDR3: CAISVGQVLTNNYGYTF
V: TRBV10-3
J: TRBJ1-2
D: TRBD1
size: NA

DNA: TGTGCCAGCAGCTTTATTGGGGGCCTGAACACTGAAGCTTTCTTT
CDR3: CASSFIGGLNTEAFF
V: TRBV7-9
J: TRBJ1-1
D: NA
size: NA

DNA: TGTGCCAGCAGCCAGAGAGGGGGCCAAGAGACCCAGTACTTC
CDR3: CASSQRGGQETQYF
V: TRBV7-3
J: TRBJ2-5
D: NA
size: NA

DNA: TGTGCCAGCAGCAGACAGGGGGACCCTTACAATGAGCAGTTCTTC
CDR3: CASSRQGDPYNEQFF
V: TRBV7-3
J: TRBJ2-1
D: TRBD1
size: once

DNA: TGCAGCGCCATCGGACAGGGGGCGCGCGGCTACACCTTC
CDR3: CSAIGQGARGYTF
V: TRBV29-1
J: TRBJ1-2
D: TRBD1
size: once

DNA: TGCAGCGTTGTCCGGACAGGGTTAAATGAGCAGTTCTTC
CDR3: CSVVRTGLNEQFF
V: TRBV29-1
J: TRBJ2-1
D: TRBD1
size: NA

DNA: TGTGCCAGCACCGTGCTAGGGGGCGCCTCTGGGGCCAACGTCCTGACTTTC
CDR3: CASTVLGGASGANVLTF
V: TRBV27
J: TRBJ2-6
D: TRBD1
size: NA

DNA: TGCGCCAGCAGCCAAGAAACGGCAGGGGTCACTGAAGCTTTCTTT
CDR3: CASSQETAGVTEAFF
V: TRBV4-1
J: TRBJ1-1
D: NA
size: NA

DNA: TGTGCCAGCAGTTCCTCGGGGGGGACTGGTGGCTACACCTTC
CDR3: CASSSSGGTGGYTF
V: TRBV6-5
J: TRBJ1-2
D: NA
size: NA

DNA: TGCGCCAGCAGCTTTCAGACAGATATTAACTATGGCTACACCTTC
CDR3: CASSFQTDINYGYTF
V: TRBV5-1
J: TRBJ1-2
D: NA
size: NA

DNA: TGTGCCAGCAGCCTCTTCGGTAATCAGCCCCAGCATTTT
CDR3: CASSLFGNQPQHF
V: TRBV11-2
J: TRBJ1-5
D: NA
size: NA

DNA: TGTGCCAGTAGTACACAGGGCTTCAATGAAAAACTGTTTTTT
CDR3: CASSTQGFNEKLFF
V: TRBV19
J: TRBJ1-4
D: NA
size: NA

DNA: TGCGCCAGCAGCCAAGATCCCGGGGGGGGCGAAGCTTTCTTT
CDR3: CASSQDPGGGEAFF
V: TRBV4-1
J: TRBJ1-1
D: NA
size: medium-sized

DNA: TGTGCCAGCAGTGAAGGTGGTAGCGGGGGTCAGGAGCAGTTCTTC
CDR3: CASSEGGSGGQEQFF
V: TRBV2
J: TRBJ2-1
D: TRBD2
size: NA

DNA: TGCGCCAGCAGCTTGGACCGGAGGTCGATGAACACTGAAGCTTTCTTT
CDR3: CASSLDRRSMNTEAFF
V: TRBV5-1
J: TRBJ1-1
D: NA
size: NA

DNA: TGTGCCAGCAGCGTAAATGGGGGGGCGTACAATGAGCAGTTCTTC
CDR3: CASSVNGGAYNEQFF
V: TRBV9
J: TRBJ2-1
D: NA
size: NA

DNA: TGTGCCAGCTCACCAAGGACAGGGAACCAGCCCCAGCATTTT
CDR3: CASSPRTGNQPQHF
V: TRBV18
J: TRBJ1-5
D: TRBD1
size: NA

DNA: TGTGCCTGGAGTGTATATTCAGTTGCAACTAATGAAAAACTGTTTTTT
CDR3: CAWSVYSVATNEKLFF
V: TRBV30
J: TRBJ1-4
D: NA
size: NA

DNA: TGTGCCTGGAGCGGACAGGGAACCGGGGAGCTGTTTTTT
CDR3: CAWSGQGTGELFF
V: TRBV30
J: TRBJ2-2
D: TRBD1
size: NA

DNA: TGTGCCATCAGTGACATCGGGAACACTGAAGCTTTCTTT
CDR3: CAISDIGNTEAFF
V: TRBV10-3
J: TRBJ1-1
D: NA
size: NA

DNA: TGTGCCAGCAGCCAAGGATGGGACAGCTCCTACGAGCAGTACTTC
CDR3: CASSQGWDSSYEQYF
V: TRBV3-1/TRBV3-2
J: TRBJ2-7
D: TRBD1
size: NA

DNA: TGTGCCAGTAGACCGGGGGTTACTAACTATGGCTACACCTTC
CDR3: CASRPGVTNYGYTF
V: TRBV19
J: TRBJ1-2
D: NA
size: NA

DNA: TGTGCCAGCAGCCCGGGACTAGCGGGTTACGAGCAGTACTTC
CDR3: CASSPGLAGYEQYF
V: TRBV6-5
J: TRBJ2-7
D: TRBD2
size: once

DNA: TGTGCCAGTTTGAGGGACTTACTACAAGAGACCCAGTACTTC
CDR3: CASLRDLLQETQYF
V: TRBV2
J: TRBJ2-5
D: NA
size: NA

DNA: TGTGCCAGCAGCTTGGGTCAGGGGTTGACGTACGAGCAGTACTTC
CDR3: CASSLGQGLTYEQYF
V: TRBV5-4
J: TRBJ2-7
D: NA
size: NA

DNA: TGTGCCAGCAGGTATACAGTAGACACTGAAGCTTTCTTT
CDR3: CASRYTVDTEAFF
V: TRBV6-5
J: TRBJ1-1
D: NA
size: NA